This TCR beta chain stems from a study of blood T cell repertoires in COVID-19. Per the original methods: From reference gene primer amplification, estimates of nucleated cell counts were derived. Some clones are missing from TCRdb's copy, which holds only in-frame ones; the method was immunoSEQ multiplex PCR. V and J calls plus clone size are reproduced from that table; the DNA served to infer D and trimming. The sample consists of some 180,000 clones, 70% to 80% of them appearing once. Germline V lookup: CDR1 SEHNR, CDR2 FQNEAQ (reference sequence). The CDR3 spans 16 residues. The V and J ends lost 1 base and 6 bases, in that order; junction bases with no gene match: 10. This clone was seen only once.

V and J are TRBV7-9 and TRBJ1-2; TRBD1 agrees at 8 bases. Source material: peripheral blood. The TCR originated in a woman aged 45-65 years with active or convalescent COVID-19. In DNA form, the CDR3 reads TGTGCCAGCAGCTTAGTCCAGGGCAGGGGACAGGATGGCTACACCTTC. Translation: CASSLVQGRGQDGYTF.